This T cell receptor (beta chain) was identified in a study of T cell changes during pregnancy in multiple sclerosis. The assay was immunoSEQ multiplex PCR, and TCRdb's table has in-frame clones only and misses some. Counted here are about 30,000 clones, 85% to 95% occurring once; the ten biggest clones make up 0.4% to 0.55%. Germline trimming cut 8 bases from V and 4 bases from J; bases unmatched to any gene: 13. Germline assignment: CDR1 SQVTM and CDR2 ANQGSEA. The CDR3 runs to 14 residues. The material sequenced was CD4+ T cells from peripheral blood mononuclear cells, taken after pregnancy. This receptor was obtained from a female donor with multiple sclerosis, enrolled in a pregnancy study. This chain links TRBV29-1 with TRBJ1-2, with 7 positions matching TRBD1. The CDR3 region is CSISGTAGTYGYTF. In DNA, the CDR3 is TGCAGCATTAGCGGGACAGCCGGGACCTATGGCTACACCTTC.